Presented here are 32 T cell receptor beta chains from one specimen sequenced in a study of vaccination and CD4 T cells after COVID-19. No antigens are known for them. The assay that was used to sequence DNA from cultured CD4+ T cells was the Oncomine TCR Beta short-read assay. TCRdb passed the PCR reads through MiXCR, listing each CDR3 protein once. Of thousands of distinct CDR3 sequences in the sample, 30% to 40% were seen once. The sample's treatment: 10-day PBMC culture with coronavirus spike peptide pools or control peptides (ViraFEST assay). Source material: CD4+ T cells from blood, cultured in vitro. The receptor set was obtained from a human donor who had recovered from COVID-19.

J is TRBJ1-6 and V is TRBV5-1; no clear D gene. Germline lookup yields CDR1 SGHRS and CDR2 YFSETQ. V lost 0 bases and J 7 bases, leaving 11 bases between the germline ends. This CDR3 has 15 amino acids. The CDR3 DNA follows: TGCGCCAGCAGCTTGGTGTTCGCAGAAAATTCACCCCTCCACTTT. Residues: CASSLVFAENSPLHF.

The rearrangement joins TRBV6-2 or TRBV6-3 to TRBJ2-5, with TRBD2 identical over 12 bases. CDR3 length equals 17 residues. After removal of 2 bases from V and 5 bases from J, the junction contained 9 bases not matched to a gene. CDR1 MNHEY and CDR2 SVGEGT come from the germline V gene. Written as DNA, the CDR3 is TGTGCCAGCAGTTACGGGAAGACTAGCGGGGGACGGGAGACCCAGTACTTC. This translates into CASSYGKTSGGRETQYF.

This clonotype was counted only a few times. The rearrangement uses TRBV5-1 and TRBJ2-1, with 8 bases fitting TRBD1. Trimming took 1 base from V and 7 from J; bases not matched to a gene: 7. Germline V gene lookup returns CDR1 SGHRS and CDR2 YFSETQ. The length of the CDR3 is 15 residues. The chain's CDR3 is CASSLSAGGWNEQFF. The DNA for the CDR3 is TGCGCCAGCAGCTTGTCGGCAGGGGGCTGGAATGAGCAGTTCTTC.

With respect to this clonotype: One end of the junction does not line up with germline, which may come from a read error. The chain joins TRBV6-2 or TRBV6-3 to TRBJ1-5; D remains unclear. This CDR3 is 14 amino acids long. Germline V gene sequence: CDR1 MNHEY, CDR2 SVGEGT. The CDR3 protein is CASRITEGNQPQHF. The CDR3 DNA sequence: TGTGCCAGCAGGATTACAGAGGGCAACCAGCCCCAGCATTTT.

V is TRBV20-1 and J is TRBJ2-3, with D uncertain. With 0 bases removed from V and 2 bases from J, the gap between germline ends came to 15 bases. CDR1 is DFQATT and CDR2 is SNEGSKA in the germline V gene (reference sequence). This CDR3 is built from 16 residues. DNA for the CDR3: TGCAGTGCTAGAGATCGCCAGCTCGTCAACACAGATACGCAGTATTTT. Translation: CSARDRQLVNTDTQYF.

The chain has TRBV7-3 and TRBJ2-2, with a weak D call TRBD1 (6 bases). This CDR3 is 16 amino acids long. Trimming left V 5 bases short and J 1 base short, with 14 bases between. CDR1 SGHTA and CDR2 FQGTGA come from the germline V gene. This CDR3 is CASSLQGLRNTGELFF. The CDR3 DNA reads TGTGCCAGCAGCCTTCAGGGGCTCCGGAACACCGGGGAGCTGTTTTTT.

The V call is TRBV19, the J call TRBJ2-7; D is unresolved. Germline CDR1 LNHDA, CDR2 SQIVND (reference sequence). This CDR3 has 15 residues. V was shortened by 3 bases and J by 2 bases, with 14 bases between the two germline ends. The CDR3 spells CASSIGRRQTYEQYF. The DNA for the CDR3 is TGTGCCAGTAGTATCGGTCGCCGGCAGACCTACGAGCAGTACTTC.

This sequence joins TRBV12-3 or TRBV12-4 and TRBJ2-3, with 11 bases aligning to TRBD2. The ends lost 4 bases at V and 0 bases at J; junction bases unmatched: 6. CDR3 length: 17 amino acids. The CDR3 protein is CASSSGLAGASTDTQYF. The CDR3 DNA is TGTGCCAGCAGTTCCGGACTAGCGGGTGCTAGCACAGATACGCAGTATTTT.

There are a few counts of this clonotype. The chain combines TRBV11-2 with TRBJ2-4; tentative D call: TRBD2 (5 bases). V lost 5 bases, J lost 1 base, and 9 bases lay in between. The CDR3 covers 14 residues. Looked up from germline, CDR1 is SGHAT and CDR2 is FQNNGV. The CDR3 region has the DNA TGTGCCAGCAGCCCTCCGGGGGCCAAAAACATTCAGTACTTC. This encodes CASSPPGAKNIQYF.

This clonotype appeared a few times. The CDR3 nucleotides read TGTGCCAGCTTAGATGGGGGCGTGAGTGAAAAACTGTTTTTT. It specifies CASLDGGVSEKLFF. This chain joins TRBV2 and TRBJ1-4; TRBD1 is a possible D gene (6 bases). Looked up from germline, CDR1 is SNHLY and CDR2 is FYNNEI. Trimming removed 8 bases at V and 7 bases at J, with 17 bases between. CDR3 size: 14 residues.

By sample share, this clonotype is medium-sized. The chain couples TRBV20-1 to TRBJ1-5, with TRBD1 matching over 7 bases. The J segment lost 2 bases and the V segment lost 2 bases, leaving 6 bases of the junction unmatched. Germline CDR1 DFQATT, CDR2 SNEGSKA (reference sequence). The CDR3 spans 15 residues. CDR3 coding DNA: TGCAGTGCTAGAAGCAGGGGGGCGGGCAATCAGCCCCAGCATTTT. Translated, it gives CSARSRGAGNQPQHF.

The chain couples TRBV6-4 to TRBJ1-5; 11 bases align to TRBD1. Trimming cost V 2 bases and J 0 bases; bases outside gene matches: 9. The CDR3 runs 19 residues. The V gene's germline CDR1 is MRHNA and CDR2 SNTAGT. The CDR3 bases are TGTGCCAGCAGTGACCCGGGACAGGGGGTCGGATATAGCAATCAGCCCCAGCATTTT. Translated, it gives CASSDPGQGVGYSNQPQHF.

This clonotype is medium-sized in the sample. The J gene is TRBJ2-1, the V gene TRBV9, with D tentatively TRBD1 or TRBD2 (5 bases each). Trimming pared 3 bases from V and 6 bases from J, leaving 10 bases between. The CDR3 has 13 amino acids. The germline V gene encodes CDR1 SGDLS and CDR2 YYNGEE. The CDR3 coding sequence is TGTGCCAGCAGCGAGAGGGGCCGCAATGAGCAGTTCTTC. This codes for CASSERGRNEQFF. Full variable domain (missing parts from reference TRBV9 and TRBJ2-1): DSGVTQTPKHLITATGQRVTLRCSPRSGDLSVYWYQQSLDQGLQFLIQYYNGEERAKGNILERFSAQQFPDLHSELNLSSLELGDSALYFCASSERGRNEQFFGPGTRLTVL.

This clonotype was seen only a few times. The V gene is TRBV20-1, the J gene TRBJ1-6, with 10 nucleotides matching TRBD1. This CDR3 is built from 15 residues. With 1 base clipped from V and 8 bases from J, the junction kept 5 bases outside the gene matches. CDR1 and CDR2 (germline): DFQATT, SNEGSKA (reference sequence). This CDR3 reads CSARAPGQGYSPLHF. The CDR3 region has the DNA TGCAGTGCTAGAGCCCCGGGACAGGGGTATTCACCCCTCCACTTT.

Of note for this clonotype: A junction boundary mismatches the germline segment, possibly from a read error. CDR3 residues: CTTSRGGLGQPQHF. The CDR3 region has the DNA TGTACCACCTCAAGAGGGGGCCTGGGTCAGCCCCAGCATTTT. The rearrangement joins TRBV15 to TRBJ1-5; 7 bases agree with TRBD1. The CDR3 runs to 14 residues. The germline gives CDR1 LNHNV, CDR2 YYDKDF (reference sequence).

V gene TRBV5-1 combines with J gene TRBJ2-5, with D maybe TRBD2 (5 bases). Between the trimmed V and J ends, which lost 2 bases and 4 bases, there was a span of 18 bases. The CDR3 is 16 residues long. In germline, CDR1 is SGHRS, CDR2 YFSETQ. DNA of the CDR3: TGCGCCAGCAGCTTTTTTAACGGGGTTTCAGGAGAGACCCAGTACTTC. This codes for CASSFFNGVSGETQYF.

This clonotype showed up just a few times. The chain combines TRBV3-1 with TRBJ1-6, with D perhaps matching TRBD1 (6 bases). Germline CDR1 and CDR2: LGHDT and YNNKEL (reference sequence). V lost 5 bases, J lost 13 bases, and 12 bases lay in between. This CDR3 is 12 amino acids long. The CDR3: CASSTHRAPLHF. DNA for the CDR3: TGTGCCAGCAGCACTCACAGGGCTCCCCTCCACTTT. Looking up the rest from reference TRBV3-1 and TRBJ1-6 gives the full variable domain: DTAVSQTPKYLVTQMGNDKSIKCEQNLGHDTMYWYKQDSKKFLKIMFSYNNKELIINETVPNRFSPKSPDKAHLNLHINSLELGDSAVYFCASSTHRAPLHFGNGTRLTVT.

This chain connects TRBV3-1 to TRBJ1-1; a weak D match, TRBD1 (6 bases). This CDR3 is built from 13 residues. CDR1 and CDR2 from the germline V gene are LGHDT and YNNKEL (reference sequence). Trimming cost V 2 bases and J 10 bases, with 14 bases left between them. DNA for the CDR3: TGTGCCAGCAGCCAACTCCCCGAACAGGGAGCTTTCTTT. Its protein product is CASSQLPEQGAFF.

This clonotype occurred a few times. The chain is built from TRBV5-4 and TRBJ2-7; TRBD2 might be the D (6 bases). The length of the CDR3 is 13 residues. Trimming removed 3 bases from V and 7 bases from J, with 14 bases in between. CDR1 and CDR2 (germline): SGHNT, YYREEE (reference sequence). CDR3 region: CASSWRGGGEQYF. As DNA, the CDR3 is TGTGCCAGCAGCTGGCGGGGTGGAGGGGAGCAGTACTTC.

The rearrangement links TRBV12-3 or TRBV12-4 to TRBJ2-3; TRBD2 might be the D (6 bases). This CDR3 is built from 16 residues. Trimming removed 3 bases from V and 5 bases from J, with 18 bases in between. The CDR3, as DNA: TGTGCCAGCAGTTTCTACGGTAGGGGAGGTCGAGATACGCAGTATTTT. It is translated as CASSFYGRGGRDTQYF.

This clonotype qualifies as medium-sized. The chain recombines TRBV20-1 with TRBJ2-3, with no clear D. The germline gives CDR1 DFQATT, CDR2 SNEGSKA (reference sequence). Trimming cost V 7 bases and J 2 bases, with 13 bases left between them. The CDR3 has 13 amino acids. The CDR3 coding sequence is TGCAGTGTTCGTCCGGCAAACACAGATACGCAGTATTTT. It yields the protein CSVRPANTDTQYF.

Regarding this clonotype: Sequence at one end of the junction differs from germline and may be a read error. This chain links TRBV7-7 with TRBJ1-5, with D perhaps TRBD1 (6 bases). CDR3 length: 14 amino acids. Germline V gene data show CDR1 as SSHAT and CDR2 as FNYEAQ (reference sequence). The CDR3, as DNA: TGTGCTAGCAGCTTAGGGGGTAGGCGTCAGCCCCAGCATTTT. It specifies CASSLGGRRQPQHF.

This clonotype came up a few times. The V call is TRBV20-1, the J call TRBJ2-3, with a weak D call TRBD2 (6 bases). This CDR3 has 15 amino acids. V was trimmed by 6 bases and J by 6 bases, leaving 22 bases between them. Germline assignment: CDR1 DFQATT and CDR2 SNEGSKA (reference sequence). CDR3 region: CSAPSPWRAGDTQYF. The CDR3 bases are TGCAGTGCCCCGAGCCCCTGGAGGGCGGGGGATACGCAGTATTTT.

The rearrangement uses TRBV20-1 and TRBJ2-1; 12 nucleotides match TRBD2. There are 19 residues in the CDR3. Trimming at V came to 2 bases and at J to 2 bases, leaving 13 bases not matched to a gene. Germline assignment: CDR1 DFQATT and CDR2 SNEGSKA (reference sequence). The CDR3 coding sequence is TGCAGTGCTAGACGTACTAGCGGGGGGCTTACCGGAACCTACAATGAGCAGTTCTTC. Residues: CSARRTSGGLTGTYNEQFF.

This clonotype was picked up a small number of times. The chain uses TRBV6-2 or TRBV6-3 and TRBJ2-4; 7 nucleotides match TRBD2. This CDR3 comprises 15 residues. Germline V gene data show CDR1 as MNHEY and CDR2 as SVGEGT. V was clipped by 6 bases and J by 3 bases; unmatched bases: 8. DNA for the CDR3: TGTGCCAGCAGCCCCGGACTAGGGGACAAAAACATTCAGTACTTC. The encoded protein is CASSPGLGDKNIQYF.

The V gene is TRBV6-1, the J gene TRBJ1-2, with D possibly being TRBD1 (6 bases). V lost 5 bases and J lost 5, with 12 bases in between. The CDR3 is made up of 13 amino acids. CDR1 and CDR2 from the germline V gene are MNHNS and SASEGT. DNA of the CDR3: TGTGCCAGCAGTCGCGGACAGATATATGGCTACACCTTC. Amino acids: CASSRGQIYGYTF.

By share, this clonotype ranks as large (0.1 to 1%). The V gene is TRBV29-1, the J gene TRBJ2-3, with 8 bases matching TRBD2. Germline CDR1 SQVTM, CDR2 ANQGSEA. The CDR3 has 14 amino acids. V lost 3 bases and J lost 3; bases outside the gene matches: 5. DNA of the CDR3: TGCAGCGTTGATTACGGGGGGGGGACAGATACGCAGTATTTT. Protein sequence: CSVDYGGGTDTQYF.

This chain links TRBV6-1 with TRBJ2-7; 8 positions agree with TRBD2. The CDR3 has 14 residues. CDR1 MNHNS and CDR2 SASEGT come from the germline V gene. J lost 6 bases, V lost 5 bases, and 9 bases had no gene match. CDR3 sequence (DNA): TGTGCCAGCAGTACAGATACACGGGGGGGCGAGCAGTACTTC. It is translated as CASSTDTRGGEQYF.

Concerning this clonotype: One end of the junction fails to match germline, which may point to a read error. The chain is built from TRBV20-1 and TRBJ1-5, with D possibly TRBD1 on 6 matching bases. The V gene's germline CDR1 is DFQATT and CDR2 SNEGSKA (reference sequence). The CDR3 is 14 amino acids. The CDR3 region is CSASEGGRGQPQHF. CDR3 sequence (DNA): TGCAGCGCTAGTGAGGGGGGACGGGGTCAGCCCCAGCATTTT.

CDR3 nucleotide sequence: TGCAGTGCCCAAGGGACTAGCGGGGGTCCCGTGTTGGACAATGAGCAGTTCTTC. Protein product: CSAQGTSGGPVLDNEQFF. This rearrangement joins TRBV20-1 to TRBJ2-1, with TRBD2 matching 14 bases. Germline loops: CDR1 DFQATT, CDR2 SNEGSKA (reference sequence). Trimming at V came to 6 bases and at J to 5 bases, leaving 15 bases not matched to a gene. This CDR3 contains 18 residues.

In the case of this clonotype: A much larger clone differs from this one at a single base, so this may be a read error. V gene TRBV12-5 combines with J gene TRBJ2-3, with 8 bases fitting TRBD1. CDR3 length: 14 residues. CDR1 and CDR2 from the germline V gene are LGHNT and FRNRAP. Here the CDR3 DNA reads TGTGCTAGTGGCGGACAGGGAGGCACAGGTACGCAGTATTTT. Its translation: CASGGQGGTGTQYF.

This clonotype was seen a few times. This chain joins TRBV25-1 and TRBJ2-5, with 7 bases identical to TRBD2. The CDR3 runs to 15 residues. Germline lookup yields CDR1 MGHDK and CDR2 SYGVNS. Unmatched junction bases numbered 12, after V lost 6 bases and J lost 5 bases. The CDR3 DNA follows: TGTGCCAGCAGCCCCGCGACCGGGGAGGGGGAGACCCAGTACTTC. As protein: CASSPATGEGETQYF.